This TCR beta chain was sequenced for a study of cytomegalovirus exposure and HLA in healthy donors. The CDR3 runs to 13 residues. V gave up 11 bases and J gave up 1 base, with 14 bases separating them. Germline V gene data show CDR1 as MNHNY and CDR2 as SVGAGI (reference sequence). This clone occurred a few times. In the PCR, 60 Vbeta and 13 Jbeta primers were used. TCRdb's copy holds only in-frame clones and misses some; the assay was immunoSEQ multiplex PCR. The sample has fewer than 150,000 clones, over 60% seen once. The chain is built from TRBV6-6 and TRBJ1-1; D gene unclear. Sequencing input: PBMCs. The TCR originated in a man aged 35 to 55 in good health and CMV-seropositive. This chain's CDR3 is CAWAPGSNTEAFF. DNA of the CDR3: TGTGCCTGGGCCCCGGGGTCGAACACTGAAGCTTTCTTT.